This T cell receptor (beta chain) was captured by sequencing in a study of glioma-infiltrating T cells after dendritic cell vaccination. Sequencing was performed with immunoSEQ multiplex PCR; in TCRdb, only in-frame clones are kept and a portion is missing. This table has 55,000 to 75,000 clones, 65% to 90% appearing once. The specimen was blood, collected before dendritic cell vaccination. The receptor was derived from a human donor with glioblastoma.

The CDR3 sequence is CASSFSNLLETQYF. The CDR3 region has the DNA TGTGCCAGCAGCTTTAGTAACCTGCTAGAGACCCAGTACTTC. V gene TRBV7-9 combines with J gene TRBJ2-5; no reliable D call. The V end lost 3 bases, the J end lost 4 bases, and 12 bases lay between the germline ends. The CDR3 extends over 14 amino acids. CDR1 and CDR2 from the germline V gene are SEHNR and FQNEAQ (reference sequence).